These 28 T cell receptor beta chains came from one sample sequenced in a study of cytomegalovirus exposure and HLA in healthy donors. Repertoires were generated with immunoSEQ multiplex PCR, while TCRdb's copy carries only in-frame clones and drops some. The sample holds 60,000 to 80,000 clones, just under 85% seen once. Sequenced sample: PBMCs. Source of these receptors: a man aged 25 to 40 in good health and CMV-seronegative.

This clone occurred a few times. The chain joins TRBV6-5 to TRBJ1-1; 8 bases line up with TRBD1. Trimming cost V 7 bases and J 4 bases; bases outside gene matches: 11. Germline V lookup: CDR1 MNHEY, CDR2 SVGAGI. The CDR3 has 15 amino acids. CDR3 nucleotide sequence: TGTGCCAGCAATTTCGAGACAGGGGCCAGCACTGAAGCTTTCTTT. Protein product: CASNFETGASTEAFF.

The CDR3 DNA follows: TGTGCCAGCAGTTTGGGGGGGGCAATGGACTATGGCTACACCTTC. Its protein is CASSLGGAMDYGYTF. The genes are TRBV28 and TRBJ1-2; possibly TRBD1 for D (6 bases). V lost 3 bases to trimming and J lost 3 bases, with 14 bases between them. From germline, CDR1 is MDHEN and CDR2 SYDVKM. The CDR3 is 15 residues long.

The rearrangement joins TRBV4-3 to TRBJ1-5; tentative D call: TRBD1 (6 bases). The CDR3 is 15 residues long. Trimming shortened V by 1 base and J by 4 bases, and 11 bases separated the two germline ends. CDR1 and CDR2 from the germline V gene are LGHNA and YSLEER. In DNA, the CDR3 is TGCGCCAGCAGCCAAGGCACAGGGAGTAATCAGCCCCAGCATTTT. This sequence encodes CASSQGTGSNQPQHF.

In DNA, the CDR3 is TGCGCCAGCAGCCCCCAGGGGAATACGCAGTATTTT. It encodes CASSPQGNTQYF. This rearrangement joins TRBV5-1 to TRBJ2-3; TRBD1 might be the D (6 bases). There are 12 residues in the CDR3. Germline V lookup: CDR1 SGHRS, CDR2 YFSETQ. V was shortened by 4 bases and J by 7 bases, with 10 bases between the two germline ends.

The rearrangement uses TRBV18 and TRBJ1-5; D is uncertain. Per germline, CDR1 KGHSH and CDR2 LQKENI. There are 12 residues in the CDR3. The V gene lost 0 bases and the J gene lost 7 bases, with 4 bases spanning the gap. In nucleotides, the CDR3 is TGTGCCAGCTCACCACCCGTACAGCCCCAGCATTTT. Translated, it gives CASSPPVQPQHF.

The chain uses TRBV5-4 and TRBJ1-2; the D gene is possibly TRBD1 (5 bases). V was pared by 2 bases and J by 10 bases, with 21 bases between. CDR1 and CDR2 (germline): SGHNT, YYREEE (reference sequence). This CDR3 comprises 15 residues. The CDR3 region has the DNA TGTGCCAGCAGCTTCGATCGGGGGTCCAACCCCTACTACACCTTC. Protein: CASSFDRGSNPYYTF. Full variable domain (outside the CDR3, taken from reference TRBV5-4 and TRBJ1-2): ETGVTQSPTHLIKTRGQQVTLRCSSQSGHNTVSWYQQALGQGPQFIFQYYREEENGRGNFPPRFSGLQFPNYSSELNVNALELDDSALYLCASSFDRGSNPYYTFGSGTRLTVV.

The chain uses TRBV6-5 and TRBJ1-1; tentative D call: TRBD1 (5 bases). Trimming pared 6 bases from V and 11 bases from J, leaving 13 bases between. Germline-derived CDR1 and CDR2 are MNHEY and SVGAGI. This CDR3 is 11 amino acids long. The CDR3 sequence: CASSKGSAAFF. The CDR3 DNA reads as TGTGCCAGCAGCAAGGGGTCGGCGGCTTTCTTT.

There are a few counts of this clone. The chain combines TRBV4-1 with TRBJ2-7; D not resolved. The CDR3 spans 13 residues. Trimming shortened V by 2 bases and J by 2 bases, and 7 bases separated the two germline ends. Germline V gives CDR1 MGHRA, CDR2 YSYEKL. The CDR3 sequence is CASSQTETYEQYF. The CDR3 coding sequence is TGCGCCAGCAGCCAAACAGAGACCTACGAGCAGTACTTC.

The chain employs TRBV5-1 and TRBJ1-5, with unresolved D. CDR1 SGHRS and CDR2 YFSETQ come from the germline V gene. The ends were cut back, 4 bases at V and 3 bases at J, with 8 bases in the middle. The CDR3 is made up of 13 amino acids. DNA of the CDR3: TGCGCCAGCAGCGGAGGAGACAATCAGCCCCAGCATTTT. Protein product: CASSGGDNQPQHF. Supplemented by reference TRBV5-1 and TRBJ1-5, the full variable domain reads KAGVTQTPRYLIKTRGQQVTLSCSPISGHRSVSWYQQTPGQGLQFLFEYFSETQRNKGNFPGRFSGRQFSNSRSEMNVSTLELGDSALYLCASSGGDNQPQHFGDGTRLSIL.

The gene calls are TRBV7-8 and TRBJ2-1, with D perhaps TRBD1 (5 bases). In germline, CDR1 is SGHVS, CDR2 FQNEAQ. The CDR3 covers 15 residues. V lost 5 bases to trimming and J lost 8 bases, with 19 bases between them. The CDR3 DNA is TGTGCCAGCAGCCACCCAGGGAAGGGTCGACATGAGCAGTTCTTC. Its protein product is CASSHPGKGRHEQFF.

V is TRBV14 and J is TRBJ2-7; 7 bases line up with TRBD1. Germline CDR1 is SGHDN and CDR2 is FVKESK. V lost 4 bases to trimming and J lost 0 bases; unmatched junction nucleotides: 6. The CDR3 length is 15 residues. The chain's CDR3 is CASSRDRATSYEQYF. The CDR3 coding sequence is TGTGCCAGCAGCCGCGACAGGGCAACCTCCTACGAGCAGTACTTC.

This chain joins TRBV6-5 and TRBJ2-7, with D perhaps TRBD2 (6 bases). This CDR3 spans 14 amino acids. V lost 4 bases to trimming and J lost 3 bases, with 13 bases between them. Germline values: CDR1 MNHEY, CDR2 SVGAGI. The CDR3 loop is CASSSPAGHYEQYF. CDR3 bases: TGTGCCAGCAGTTCCCCCGCGGGGCACTACGAGCAGTACTTC.

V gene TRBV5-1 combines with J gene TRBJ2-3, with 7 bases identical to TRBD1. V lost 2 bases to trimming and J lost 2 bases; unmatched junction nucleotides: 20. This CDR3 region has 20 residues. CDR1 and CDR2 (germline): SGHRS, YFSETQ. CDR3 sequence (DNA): TGCGCCAGCAGCTTCCTGAATCCATCATACAGGGGAGCTAACACAGATACGCAGTATTTT. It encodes CASSFLNPSYRGANTDTQYF.

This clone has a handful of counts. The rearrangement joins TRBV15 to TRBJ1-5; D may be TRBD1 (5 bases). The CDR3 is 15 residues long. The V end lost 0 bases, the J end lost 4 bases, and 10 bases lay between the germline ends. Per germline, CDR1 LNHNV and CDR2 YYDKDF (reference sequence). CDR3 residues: CATSRDPTENQPQHF. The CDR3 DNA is TGTGCCACCAGCAGAGATCCGACAGAAAATCAGCCCCAGCATTTT.

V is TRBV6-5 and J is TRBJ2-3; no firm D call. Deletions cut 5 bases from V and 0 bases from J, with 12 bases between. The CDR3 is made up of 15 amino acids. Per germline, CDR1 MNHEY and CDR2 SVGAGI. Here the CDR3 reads CASSPAGWSTDTQYF. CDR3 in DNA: TGTGCCAGCAGTCCGGCAGGCTGGAGCACAGATACGCAGTATTTT.

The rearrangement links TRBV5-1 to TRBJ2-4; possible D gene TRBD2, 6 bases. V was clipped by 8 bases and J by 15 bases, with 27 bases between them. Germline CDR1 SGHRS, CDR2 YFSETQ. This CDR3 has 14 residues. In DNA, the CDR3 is TGCGCCAGTTCTACCGGCGGGACCGCCTTAAGGGTGTACTTC. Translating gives CASSTGGTALRVYF.

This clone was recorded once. The CDR3 DNA reads TGTGCCAGCAGCTTGGATTCAATCGGCGAGCAGTACTTC. It codes for CASSLDSIGEQYF. The chain is built from TRBV5-4 and TRBJ2-7; D unclear. The germline gives CDR1 SGHNT, CDR2 YYREEE (reference sequence). Trimming took 0 bases from V and 6 from J, leaving 10 bases between them. The CDR3 runs 13 residues.

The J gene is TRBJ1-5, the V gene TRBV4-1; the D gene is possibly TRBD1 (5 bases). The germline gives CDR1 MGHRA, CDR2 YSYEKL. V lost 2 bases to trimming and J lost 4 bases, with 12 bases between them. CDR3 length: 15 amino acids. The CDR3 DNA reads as TGCGCCAGCAGCCAACTCGGGGGGGGGAATCAGCCCCAGCATTTT. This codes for CASSQLGGGNQPQHF.

CDR3 DNA: TGTGCCAGCTCAGAGGGACAGGGAACATTTTCCTATGGCTACACCTTC. Its protein is CASSEGQGTFSYGYTF. The chain couples TRBV18 to TRBJ1-2, with 9 bases fitting TRBD1. CDR3 size: 16 residues. Germline values: CDR1 KGHSH, CDR2 LQKENI. V lost 5 bases and J lost 4; bases outside the gene matches: 11.

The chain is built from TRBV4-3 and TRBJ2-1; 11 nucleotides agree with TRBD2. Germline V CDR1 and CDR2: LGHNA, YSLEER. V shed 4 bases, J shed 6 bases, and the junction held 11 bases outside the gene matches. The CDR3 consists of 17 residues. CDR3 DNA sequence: TGCGCCAGCAGCCCCTACACGACTAGCGGGGCAATCAATGAGCAGTTCTTC. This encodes CASSPYTTSGAINEQFF.

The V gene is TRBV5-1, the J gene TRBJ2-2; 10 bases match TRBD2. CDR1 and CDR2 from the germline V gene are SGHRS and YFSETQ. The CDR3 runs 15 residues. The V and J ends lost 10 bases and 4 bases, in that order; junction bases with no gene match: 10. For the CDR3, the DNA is TGCGCCTTCAATGGACTAGCGGAGACCACCGGGGAGCTGTTTTTT. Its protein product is CAFNGLAETTGELFF.

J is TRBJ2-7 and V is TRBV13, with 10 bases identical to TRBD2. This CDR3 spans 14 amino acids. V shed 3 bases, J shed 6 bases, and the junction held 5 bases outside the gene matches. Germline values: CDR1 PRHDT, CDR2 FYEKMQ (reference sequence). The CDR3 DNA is TGTGCCAGCAGCTTCCTAGCGGGAGCGGGCGAGCAGTACGTC. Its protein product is CASSFLAGAGEQYV.

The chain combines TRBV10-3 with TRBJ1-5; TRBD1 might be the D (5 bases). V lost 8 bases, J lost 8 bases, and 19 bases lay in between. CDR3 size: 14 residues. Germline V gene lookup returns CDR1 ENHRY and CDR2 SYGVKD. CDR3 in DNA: TGTGCCATCGGGGATTTTGGGGGAGGAAAGCCCCAGCATTTT. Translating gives CAIGDFGGGKPQHF.

Here the CDR3 reads CASSEAGATYEQYV. The CDR3 bases are TGTGCCAGCTCAGAAGCGGGGGCAACCTACGAGCAGTACGTC. The rearrangement joins TRBV18 to TRBJ2-7, with 8 bases matching TRBD2. CDR3 length equals 14 residues. The ends lost 5 bases at V and 2 bases at J; junction bases unmatched: 5. Germline CDR1 KGHSH, CDR2 LQKENI.

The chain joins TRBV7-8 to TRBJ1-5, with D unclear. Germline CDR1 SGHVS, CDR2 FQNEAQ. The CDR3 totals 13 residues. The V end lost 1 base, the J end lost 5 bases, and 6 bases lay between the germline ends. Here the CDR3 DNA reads TGTGCCAGCAGCTTAGTCGTAGATCAGCCCCAGCATTTT. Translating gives CASSLVVDQPQHF.

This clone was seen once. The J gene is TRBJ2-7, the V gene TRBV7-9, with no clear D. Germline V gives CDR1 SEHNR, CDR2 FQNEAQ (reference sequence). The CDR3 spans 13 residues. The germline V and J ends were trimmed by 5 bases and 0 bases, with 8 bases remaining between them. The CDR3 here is CASSPGGSYEQYF. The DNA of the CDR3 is TGTGCCAGCAGCCCGGGTGGCTCCTACGAGCAGTACTTC.

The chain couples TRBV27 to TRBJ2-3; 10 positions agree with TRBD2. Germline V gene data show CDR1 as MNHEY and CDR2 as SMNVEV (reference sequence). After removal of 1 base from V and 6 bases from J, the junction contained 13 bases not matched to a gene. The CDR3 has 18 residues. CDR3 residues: CASSLLGMASGSEDTQYF. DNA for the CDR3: TGTGCCAGCAGTTTATTGGGTATGGCTAGCGGGAGTGAGGATACGCAGTATTTT.

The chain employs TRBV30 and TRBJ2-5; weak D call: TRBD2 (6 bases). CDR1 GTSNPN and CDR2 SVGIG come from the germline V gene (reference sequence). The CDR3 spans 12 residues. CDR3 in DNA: TGTGCTTCGCTAGCGTACCAAGAGACCCAGTACTTC. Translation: CASLAYQETQYF.